These T cell receptor beta chains were read from a single sample in a study of T cell responses to AZD1222 COVID-19 vaccine. Measured with immunoSEQ multiplex PCR; TCRdb has only the in-frame clones, and not every one. The repertoire holds some 170,000 clones, under 95% seen once, with about 1% in the top ten. Sequencing was performed on peripheral blood, taken 28 days after the second AZD1222 dose. The receptors originated from an adult who received the AZD1222 COVID-19 vaccine. CDR3s include the opening cysteine and the closing phenylalanine or tryptophan. A D gene is named only where the DNA matches it firmly. Only some rows state a clone size, as once, few, many or a class for expanded clones.

TRBD1 | 15 | TRBJ1-1 | TRBV3-1/TRBV3-2 | - | CASSQGDREGTEAFF | TGTGCCAGCAGCCAAGGGGACAGGGAGGGCACTGAAGCTTTCTTT
- | 16 | TRBJ2-6 | TRBV10-3 | - | CAISAIQGSGANVLTF | TGTGCCATCAGTGCAATACAGGGTTCAGGGGCCAACGTCCTGACTTTC
TRBD1 | 14 | TRBJ2-5 | TRBV6-6 | - | CASSYRDREETQYF | TGTGCCAGCAGTTACCGGGACAGGGAAGAGACCCAGTACTTC
- | 15 | TRBJ1-4 | TRBV6-5 | - | CASRRRQDLGEKLFF | TGTGCCAGCAGGCGAAGACAGGACCTCGGGGAAAAACTGTTTTTT
TRBD1 | 15 | TRBJ1-5 | TRBV2 | - | CASSVGQGPYQPQHF | TGTGCCAGCAGTGTTGGACAGGGGCCTTATCAGCCCCAGCATTTT
- | 16 | TRBJ1-2 | TRBV7-8 | - | CASSLVAGSGSYGYTF | TGTGCCAGCAGCTTAGTCGCGGGGTCAGGGAGCTATGGCTACACCTTC
TRBD1 | 17 | TRBJ2-7 | TRBV4-1 | - | CASSQSLDRGRRYEQYF | TGCGCCAGCAGCCAATCGTTGGACAGGGGGAGGAGATACGAGCAGTACTTC
- | 13 | TRBJ2-1 | TRBV11-3 | - | CASSKYLYNEQFF | TGTGCCAGCAGCAAATACCTTTACAATGAGCAGTTCTTC
TRBD2 | 15 | TRBJ2-1 | TRBV5-6 | - | CASSAGGTDYNEQFF | TGTGCCAGCAGCGCGGGGGGCACGGATTACAATGAGCAGTTCTTC
- | 12 | TRBJ1-5 | TRBV6-4 | - | CASDGAFQPQHF | TGTGCCAGTGATGGAGCGTTTCAGCCCCAGCATTTT
TRBD1 | 16 | TRBJ2-2 | TRBV7-9 | - | CASSWGQGDDTGELFF | TGTGCCAGCAGCTGGGGACAGGGTGATGACACCGGGGAGCTGTTTTTT
- | 16 | TRBJ2-7 | TRBV7-8 | - | CASSPPPRGTTSEQYF | TGTGCCAGCAGTCCCCCACCCCGGGGAACTACTTCCGAGCAGTACTTC
TRBD1 | 15 | TRBJ1-6 | TRBV4-2 | - | CASSWGQPKSTPLHF | TGTGCCAGCAGCTGGGGACAGCCGAAGTCGACACCCCTCCACTTT
- | 14 | TRBJ2-7 | TRBV19 | - | CASSISRGSYEQYF | TGTGCCAGTAGTATTAGCAGAGGCTCCTACGAGCAGTACTTC
- | 14 | TRBJ1-2 | TRBV4-1 | - | CASSQEGRNYGYTF | TGCGCCAGCAGCCAAGAAGGGAGGAACTATGGCTACACCTTC
TRBD2 | 15 | TRBJ2-1 | TRBV4-1 | once | CASSQQGGALAEQFF | TGCGCCAGCAGCCAACAGGGAGGGGCCCTAGCTGAGCAGTTCTTC
- | 15 | TRBJ1-5 | TRBV15 | - | CATSEDGHSNQPQHF | TGTGCCACCAGCGAGGACGGCCATAGCAATCAGCCCCAGCATTTT
TRBD1 | 16 | TRBJ1-2 | TRBV6-5 | - | CASSYGTGGFHYGYTF | TGTGCCAGCAGTTACGGGACAGGGGGCTTCCACTATGGCTACACCTTC
- | 17 | TRBJ1-3 | TRBV12-5 | - | CASGLGNRGAGPNTIYF | TGTGCTAGTGGCTTGGGCAACCGAGGGGCCGGCCCAAACACCATATATTTT
- | 15 | TRBJ1-2 | TRBV4-1 | - | CASSQDRQPNYGYTF | TGCGCCAGCAGCCAAGACCGACAGCCTAACTATGGCTACACCTTC
- | 13 | TRBJ1-5 | TRBV7-9 | - | CASSAGQNQPQHF | TGTGCCAGCAGCGCGGGACAAAATCAGCCCCAGCATTTT
TRBD1 | 17 | TRBJ2-3 | TRBV9 | - | CASSVGETGLNTDTQYF | TGTGCCAGCAGCGTGGGAGAGACAGGGCTAAACACAGATACGCAGTATTTT
TRBD2 | 18 | TRBJ2-3 | TRBV7-6 | - | CASSLYGGGFSGTDTQYF | TGTGCCAGCAGCTTATACGGGGGGGGTTTCAGTGGCACAGATACGCAGTATTTT